Listed below are T cell receptor beta chains from one sample, sequenced in a study of OX40 agonist ivuxolimab in advanced cancers. Only in-frame clones appear in the TCRdb table, and some are missing; sequencing was by immunoSEQ multiplex PCR. Of under 65,000 clones detected, approximately 93% appear once; the ten largest clones hold roughly 13%. The sample in question was CD4+ or CD8+ T cells sorted from blood, obtained in a trial of the OX40 agonist ivuxolimab. The receptors here all came from an adult with an advanced solid tumor such as melanoma, head and neck, liver or kidney cancer. Each CDR3 is given with its conserved first and last residue. A D gene is named only where the DNA matches it firmly. Clone size is shown for a subset of rows, as once, few, many or a class of expanded clone.

CDR3aa,CDR3nt,d_gene,j_gene,abundance,v_gene
CASSVRTGDKQYF,TGTGCCAGCAGCGTTCGGACAGGGGATAAGCAGTACTTC,TRBD1,TRBJ2-7,.,TRBV7-2
CASSLGSTGDYEQYF,TGTGCCAGCAGCTTAGGATCAACAGGGGACTACGAGCAGTACTTC,TRBD1,TRBJ2-7,.,TRBV7-9
CASSLAGFRDEQFF,TGTGCCAGCAGCTTGGCAGGGTTTAGGGATGAGCAGTTCTTC,.,TRBJ2-1,once,TRBV5-4
CASSRTDPTLYEQYF,TGTGCCAGCAGTCGGACAGACCCTACCCTTTACGAGCAGTACTTC,.,TRBJ2-7,.,TRBV27
CASSSTGGNYGYTF,TGTGCCAGCAGTTCTACAGGGGGCAACTATGGCTACACCTTC,TRBD1,TRBJ1-2,.,TRBV28
CASSLDRGAEAFF,TGTGCCAGCAGCTTAGACAGGGGAGCTGAAGCTTTCTTT,TRBD1,TRBJ1-1,few,TRBV7-9
CASSYSRSSETQYF,TGTGCCAGCAGTTACTCGAGAAGTTCGGAGACCCAGTACTTC,.,TRBJ2-5,.,TRBV6-5
CASSGGRGTSGSYNEQFF,TGTGCCAGCAGTGGGGGTCGGGGGACTAGCGGGAGTTACAATGAGCAGTTCTTC,TRBD2,TRBJ2-1,.,TRBV2
CASSWRSGWQEAQYF,TGTGCCAGCAGCTGGCGTAGCGGGTGGCAAGAGGCCCAGTACTTC,TRBD2,TRBJ2-5,.,TRBV5-6
CASSPQREGTEAFF,TGTGCCAGCAGCCCACAGCGCGAGGGCACTGAAGCTTTCTTT,.,TRBJ1-1,.,TRBV28
CASSRETSTSGEQFF,TGTGCCAGTAGTAGAGAGACTAGCACCTCAGGTGAGCAGTTCTTC,TRBD2,TRBJ2-1,.,TRBV19
CASSLDGDGEQYF,TGTGCTAGCAGCTTAGATGGCGATGGTGAGCAGTACTTC,.,TRBJ2-7,.,TRBV7-7
CASSLVNSLETQYF,TGTGCCAGCAGCCTTGTGAATAGTTTGGAGACCCAGTACTTC,.,TRBJ2-5,once,TRBV6-1
CASSVSTRVTGVYGYTF,TGTGCCAGCAGCGTATCTACGCGGGTCACAGGTGTATATGGCTACACCTTC,.,TRBJ1-2,.,TRBV9
CASSEQVGDQPQHF,TGTGCCAGCAGTGAACAGGTAGGGGATCAGCCCCAGCATTTT,.,TRBJ1-5,.,TRBV2
CASSLSSRNTGELFF,TGTGCCAGCAGCTTATCGTCTCGGAACACCGGGGAGCTGTTTTTT,.,TRBJ2-2,.,TRBV7-3
CASSWEKEGYTF,TGCGCCAGCAGCTGGGAAAAGGAGGGCTACACCTTC,.,TRBJ1-2,.,TRBV5-1
CASSIRSTDSPLHF,TGCGCCAGCAGCATTCGATCAACGGATTCACCCCTCCACTTT,.,TRBJ1-6,.,TRBV5-1
CATRENRDEQYF,TGTGCCACCAGGGAAAACAGGGACGAGCAGTACTTC,.,TRBJ2-7,.,TRBV10-3
CASSLLWRERNNEQFF,TGTGCCAGCAGCTTGTTGTGGCGGGAGAGGAACAATGAGCAGTTCTTC,TRBD2,TRBJ2-1,.,TRBV5-6
CASSFSRDRGGNEQFF,TGTGCCAGCAGCTTCTCCCGGGACAGGGGTGGGAATGAGCAGTTCTTC,TRBD1,TRBJ2-1,.,TRBV5-6
CASGPPGTEAFF,TGTGCCAGCGGACCCCCGGGAACTGAAGCTTTCTTT,.,TRBJ1-1,.,TRBV7-9
CASSGSAAETQYF,TGTGCCAGCAGTGGGTCCGCCGCAGAGACCCAGTACTTC,.,TRBJ2-5,.,TRBV25-1
CASSGGNAQETQYF,TGTGCCAGCAGTGGGGGGAATGCACAAGAGACCCAGTACTTC,.,TRBJ2-5,.,TRBV7-9
CASSICPYRGPPYEQYF,TGTGCCAGTAGTATATGCCCGTACAGGGGGCCTCCCTACGAGCAGTACTTC,TRBD1,TRBJ2-7,.,TRBV19
CASSKGPGRLEQYF,TGTGCCAGCAGCAAAGGCCCCGGGAGACTGGAGCAGTACTTC,.,TRBJ2-7,.,TRBV21-1
CASSLDSGNTIYF,TGCGCCAGCAGCTTGGACTCTGGAAACACCATATATTTT,.,TRBJ1-3,.,TRBV5-1
CASSLDPPPNSPLHF,TGCGCCAGCAGCTTGGACCCTCCCCCAAATTCACCCCTCCACTTT,.,TRBJ1-6,few,TRBV5-1
CASSLAGQGTYEQYF,TGTGCCAGCAGCTTAGCAGGACAGGGAACCTACGAGCAGTACTTC,TRBD1,TRBJ2-7,.,TRBV7-6
CASSLGQGVYSPLHF,TGTGCCAGCAGTTTGGGGCAGGGGGTTTATTCACCCCTCCACTTT,TRBD1,TRBJ1-6,.,TRBV27
CATSPYETGRDEQYF,TGTGCCACCAGCCCCTACGAAACAGGTCGGGACGAGCAGTACTTC,.,TRBJ2-7,.,TRBV15
CASSQLEVDTQYF,TGTGCCAGCAGCCAACTCGAGGTAGATACGCAGTATTTT,.,TRBJ2-3,.,TRBV13
CASTVWGNRENTEAFF,TGTGCCAGTACCGTATGGGGCAACAGGGAGAACACTGAAGCTTTCTTT,.,TRBJ1-1,.,TRBV19
CAIKQLAGYNEQFF,TGTGCCATCAAACAACTAGCGGGATACAATGAGCAGTTCTTC,TRBD2,TRBJ2-1,few,TRBV10-3
CASSSSPGQGMGSNQPQHF,TGTGCCAGCAGCTCTTCTCCGGGACAGGGGATGGGTAGCAATCAGCCCCAGCATTTT,TRBD1,TRBJ1-5,.,TRBV4-2
CASSVQGAVNEQYF,TGTGCCAGCAGTGTACAGGGGGCAGTGAACGAGCAGTACTTC,TRBD1,TRBJ2-7,.,TRBV6-1
CASSPQATGEKLFF,TGTGCCAGCTCACCACAGGCAACGGGTGAAAAACTGTTTTTT,.,TRBJ1-4,.,TRBV18
CASSRQDEKLFF,TGTGCCAGCAGCCGACAGGATGAAAAACTGTTTTTT,.,TRBJ1-4,.,TRBV6-6
CASSLDLSGPSGEQYF,TGTGCCAGCAGCTTAGATTTGAGCGGTCCCTCAGGGGAGCAGTACTTC,.,TRBJ2-7,.,TRBV7-9
CASRTGTVSYEQYF,TGTGCCAGCAGGACGGGGACAGTTTCCTACGAGCAGTACTTC,TRBD1,TRBJ2-7,.,TRBV6-9
CASSLGNFGNEQFF,TGTGCCAGCAGCTTAGGTAACTTCGGCAATGAGCAGTTCTTC,.,TRBJ2-1,.,TRBV11-2
CASSFPQGGGYTF,TGTGCCAGCAGCTTTCCTCAGGGTGGGGGCTACACCTTC,.,TRBJ1-2,.,TRBV11-1
CASSVEIDNYGYTF,TGTGCCAGCAGCGTAGAGATAGATAACTATGGCTACACCTTC,.,TRBJ1-2,.,TRBV9
CAISDLSYLVIAEAFF,TGTGCCATCAGTGACCTTAGTTACTTGGTTATCGCTGAAGCTTTCTTT,.,TRBJ1-1,.,TRBV10-3
CASSLGTEGFEAFF,TGTGCCAGCAGCTTAGGGACGGAGGGTTTTGAAGCTTTCTTT,.,TRBJ1-1,.,TRBV11-1
CASRRQGWNTGELFF,TGTGCCAGCAGGCGACAGGGATGGAACACCGGGGAGCTGTTTTTT,TRBD1,TRBJ2-2,.,TRBV6-5
CASSVVVRRGDNEQFF,TGTGCCAGCAGCGTAGTCGTCAGGAGGGGAGACAATGAGCAGTTCTTC,.,TRBJ2-1,.,TRBV9
CASSRDRGEAFF,TGTGCCAGCAGCAGAGACAGGGGAGAAGCTTTCTTT,TRBD1,TRBJ1-1,.,TRBV5-4
CASSFGGRKAEQFF,TGTGCCAGCAGCTTTGGTGGGAGGAAGGCTGAGCAGTTCTTC,.,TRBJ2-1,once,TRBV7-2
CASSLEWYNEQFF,TGCGCCAGCAGCTTGGAATGGTACAATGAGCAGTTCTTC,.,TRBJ2-1,few,TRBV5-1
CASSYTRDSTNSPLHF,TGTGCCAGCAGTTACACCCGGGACTCAACCAATTCACCCCTCCACTTT,.,TRBJ1-6,few,TRBV6-6
CASSPNMNGYTF,TGTGCCAGTAGTCCAAATATGAATGGCTACACCTTC,.,TRBJ1-2,.,TRBV19
CASSFSDSNIEKLFF,TGTGCCAGCAGCTTTTCGGACAGTAACATAGAAAAACTGTTTTTT,.,TRBJ1-4,.,TRBV13
CASSIVAGGTGNTIYF,TGTGCCAGTAGTATAGTGGCAGGGGGTACCGGAAACACCATATATTTT,TRBD1,TRBJ1-3,.,TRBV19
CASSFTEGNTEAFF,TGTGCCAGCTCATTTACAGAGGGGAACACTGAAGCTTTCTTT,.,TRBJ1-1,.,TRBV18
CASSQGFGRRYEQYF,TGCGCCAGCAGCCAAGGTTTCGGGAGGCGCTACGAGCAGTACTTC,TRBD2,TRBJ2-7,.,TRBV4-1
CASRDLGRETQYF,TGTGCCAGCAGGGATCTAGGGAGGGAGACCCAGTACTTC,.,TRBJ2-5,.,TRBV7-2
CSVENKRGYPSGNEQFF,TGCAGCGTTGAAAACAAGAGGGGATACCCCTCTGGGAATGAGCAGTTCTTC,.,TRBJ2-1,few,TRBV29-1